Below are 21 T cell receptor beta chains sequenced from a single sample in a study of identical twins. TCRdb re-derived calls from the 5' RACE reads in MiXCR, one entry per CDR3 protein. Of some 1,700,000 distinct CDR3 sequences listed, about 31% were seen once; the top ten hold 0.25% to 0.3%. The specimen sequenced was cord blood. The source is a newborn girl in good health.

This clonotype has just a few counts. The V call is TRBV12-3 or TRBV12-4, the J call TRBJ2-3; possible D gene TRBD2, 6 bases. The germline V and J ends were trimmed by 5 bases and 4 bases, with 22 bases remaining between them. This CDR3 has 17 residues. The CDR3 nucleotides are TGTGCCAGCAGTATTAGGAAGGGAGGTTCGGGGTCAGATACGCAGTATTTT. Translating gives CASSIRKGGSGSDTQYF.

This clonotype was detected ten times or more. This chain joins TRBV27 and TRBJ1-2, with D perhaps matching TRBD1 (5 bases). V was cut by 3 bases and J by 8 bases, with 13 bases left in between. CDR3 length: 13 residues. The V gene's germline CDR1 is MNHEY and CDR2 SMNVEV (reference sequence). The CDR3 nucleotides are TGTGCCAGCAGTTTTCGCGACAGTTCAGGCTACACCTTC. Its translation is CASSFRDSSGYTF.

The chain carries TRBV20-1 and TRBJ2-1; D is ambiguous. The V and J ends lost 5 bases and 3 bases respectively, with 14 bases between them. The CDR3 runs 14 residues. Germline V gene sequence: CDR1 DFQATT, CDR2 SNEGSKA (reference sequence). The CDR3 here is CSALPAPLYNEQFF. In nucleotides, the CDR3 is TGCAGTGCTCTACCAGCGCCTCTCTACAATGAGCAGTTCTTC.

The rearrangement uses TRBV3-1 and TRBJ1-1; 9 nucleotides line up with TRBD1. The V and J ends lost 4 bases and 10 bases, in that order; junction bases with no gene match: 7. The CDR3 extends over 13 amino acids. CDR1 LGHDT and CDR2 YNNKEL come from the germline V gene (reference sequence). This CDR3 reads CASSPTGQGAAFF. The DNA for the CDR3 is TGTGCCAGCAGCCCCACGGGACAGGGTGCAGCTTTCTTT.

The chain carries TRBV3-1 and TRBJ2-1; D unresolved. The closer fit of TRBJ2-7 to the DNA end suggests the J call may be wrong. Germline V gene data show CDR1 as LGHDT and CDR2 as YNNKEL (reference sequence). CDR3 length: 15 residues. The CDR3 loop reads CASSQDPESYNEQYF. CDR3 nucleotides: TGTGCCAGCAGCCAAGATCCAGAATCCTACAATGAGCAGTACTTC.

About this clonotype: As the CDR3 is not closed by the conserved phenylalanine or tryptophan, this likely results from a read error. The V gene is TRBV4-1, the J gene TRBJ2-1; D is uncertain. Looked up from germline, CDR1 is MGHRA and CDR2 is YSYEKL. V lost 1 base to trimming and J lost 8 bases, with 9 bases between them. The CDR3 is 13 amino acids. The CDR3 nucleotides are TGCGCCAGCAGCCAAGGAACAGTGGATGAGCAGTTCCTC. It encodes CASSQGTVDEQFL.

This clonotype was counted a few times. The gene calls are TRBV27 and TRBJ2-4, with D hard to call. The V and J ends lost 5 bases and 2 bases respectively, with 16 bases between them. The V gene's germline CDR1 is MNHEY and CDR2 SMNVEV (reference sequence). The CDR3 loop spans 16 amino acids. DNA for the CDR3: TGTGCCAGCAGTGTACGCTGGACCGCAACCAAAAACATTCAGTACTTC. It is translated as CASSVRWTATKNIQYF.

This clonotype was observed a few times. The rearrangement uses TRBV6-2 or TRBV6-3 and TRBJ2-1, with 14 bases fitting TRBD2. Germline loops: CDR1 MNHEY, CDR2 SVGEGT. CDR3 length: 15 amino acids. J lost 8 bases, V lost 7 bases, and 7 bases had no gene match. The CDR3 DNA reads as TGTGCCAGCACCGAAAGACTAGCGGGAGGGGATGAGCAGTTCTTC. This encodes CASTERLAGGDEQFF.

In this sample, this clonotype turned up a few times. The chain joins TRBV4-2 to TRBJ2-7, with D possibly TRBD1 on 6 matching bases. This CDR3 is 15 amino acids long. The germline V and J ends were trimmed by 4 bases and 0 bases, with 13 bases remaining between them. Per the germline V gene, CDR1 is LGHNA and CDR2 is YNFKEQ. As DNA, the CDR3 is TGTGCCAGCAGCCGACGGACAGCATCCTCCTACGAGCAGTACTTC. It translates to CASSRRTASSYEQYF.

This clonotype was counted a single time. This rearrangement joins TRBV27 to TRBJ2-5; 7 nucleotides line up with TRBD2. Near its end, the DNA agrees better with TRBJ2-7, so the J call may be wrong. CDR1 MNHEY and CDR2 SMNVEV come from the germline V gene (reference sequence). CDR3 length: 13 amino acids. The CDR3 bases are TGTGCCAGCGGGCTTAGGGAGGGAGACGAGCAGTACTTC. Its translation is CASGLREGDEQYF.

The chain combines TRBV2 with TRBJ2-1; 9 positions match TRBD2. The J call may be faulty, since TRBJ2-7 better matches the DNA end. Germline values: CDR1 SNHLY, CDR2 FYNNEI. The CDR3 is 17 amino acids. CDR3 in amino acids: CASSEASTSGSHNEQYF. The CDR3 DNA reads as TGTGCCAGCAGTGAAGCTTCAACTAGCGGGTCCCACAATGAGCAGTACTTC.

In its sample, this clonotype was seen a few times. V usage is TRBV6-1 and J usage is TRBJ2-7, with a possible D match to TRBD1 (6 bases). Germline loops: CDR1 MNHNS, CDR2 SASEGT. CDR3 size: 14 residues. V lost 6 bases and J 4 bases, leaving 16 bases between the germline ends. CDR3 sequence (DNA): TGTGCCAGCAGCTCACAGGGAAGTGGTTACGAGCAGTACTTC. The encoded protein is CASSSQGSGYEQYF.

This chain joins TRBV7-9 and TRBJ1-1, with D possibly TRBD1 on 6 matching bases. This CDR3 has 16 residues. Per germline, CDR1 SEHNR and CDR2 FQNEAQ (reference sequence). Trimming shortened V by 4 bases and J by 1 base, and 16 bases separated the two germline ends. CDR3 bases: TGTGCCAGCAGCTCAAATCCACAGGGCCAGAACACTGAAGCTTTCTTT. Translation: CASSSNPQGQNTEAFF.

The chain combines TRBV14 with TRBJ2-1, with D possibly matching TRBD1 (6 bases). Trimming removed 5 bases at V and 3 bases at J, with 14 bases between. Germline CDR1 and CDR2: SGHDN and FVKESK. The CDR3 loop spans 15 amino acids. The CDR3 region is CASSSQGPYYNEQFF. The DNA for the CDR3 is TGTGCCAGCAGCTCTCAGGGGCCATACTACAATGAGCAGTTCTTC.

This clonotype was observed a few times. V is TRBV24-1 and J is TRBJ2-1; 11 bases match TRBD2. Germline lookup yields CDR1 KGHDR and CDR2 SFDVKD. J gave up 11 bases and V 3 bases, and 5 bases lay outside the gene matches. The length of the CDR3 is 14 residues. The CDR3 DNA is TGTGCCACCAGTGATCCGACTAGCGGGGAAAAGCAGTTCTTC. Its protein product is CATSDPTSGEKQFF.

This chain connects TRBV4-1 to TRBJ2-7; a weak D match, TRBD1 (7 bases). V was cut by 1 base and J by 1 base, with 11 bases left in between. The CDR3 sequence is 15 residues long. Germline V CDR1 and CDR2: MGHRA, YSYEKL. The CDR3 is CASSQAAGQSYEQYF. The CDR3 nucleotides read TGCGCCAGCAGCCAAGCGGCGGGACAGTCCTACGAGCAGTACTTC.

This clonotype was observed at least ten times. The chain employs TRBV28 and TRBJ2-3, with 10 bases that match TRBD2. This CDR3 comprises 16 residues. The ends lost 6 bases at V and 4 bases at J; junction bases unmatched: 10. CDR1 and CDR2 (germline): MDHEN, SYDVKM. The CDR3 DNA is TGTGCCAGCAGCCCTGGGACTAGCGAAACCCCAGATACGCAGTATTTT. Residues: CASSPGTSETPDTQYF.

This clonotype has just one count. V is TRBV6-5 and J is TRBJ2-1, with no clear D. Deletions cut 0 bases from V and 10 bases from J, with 19 bases between. This CDR3 spans 16 amino acids. The V gene's germline CDR1 is MNHEY and CDR2 SVGAGI. CDR3: CASSYSMGYSSYEQFF. The DNA of the CDR3 is TGTGCCAGCAGTTACTCGATGGGGTATAGCTCCTACGAGCAGTTCTTC.

The chain has TRBV7-9 and TRBJ2-5, with D possibly being TRBD1 (6 bases). CDR1 is SEHNR, CDR2 FQNEAQ, per germline (reference sequence). The length of the CDR3 is 14 residues. The V gene lost 3 bases and the J gene lost 0 bases, with 8 bases spanning the gap. CDR3 bases: TGTGCCAGCAGCTTTAACAGGGACCAAGAGACCCAGTACTTC. Translated, it gives CASSFNRDQETQYF.

This clonotype turned up a few times. The chain joins TRBV7-9 to TRBJ1-2; no reliable D call. The CDR3 length is 13 residues. Trimming took 5 bases from V and 2 from J, leaving 9 bases between them. Per germline, CDR1 SEHNR and CDR2 FQNEAQ (reference sequence). The chain's CDR3 is CASSPTKNYGYTF. In DNA, the CDR3 is TGTGCCAGCAGCCCCACTAAGAACTATGGCTACACCTTC.

This clonotype came up many times. The CDR3 nucleotides read TGCGCCAGCAGCTTGGCCGGGACAGTTCAAGAGACCCAGTACTTC. It encodes CASSLAGTVQETQYF. This chain connects TRBV5-1 to TRBJ2-5; 7 nucleotides align to TRBD1. V shed 0 bases, J shed 2 bases, and the junction held 4 bases outside the gene matches. Germline assignment: CDR1 SGHRS and CDR2 YFSETQ. CDR3 length equals 15 residues.